The 18 T cell receptor beta chains in this list originate from one sample, sequenced in a study of blood T cells in healthy people across ages. Next came a second PCR, run for about 6 to 11 cycles, which used a sample-barcoded 5' primer along with a J-beta primer mix. TCRdb re-called the 5' RACE reads through MiXCR, storing one row per CDR3 protein. Seen here are about 580,000 distinct CDR3 sequences, roughly 48% observed once, and the top ten hold approximately 25%. Sequenced material: blood. These TCRs come from a man older than 75 in good health.

This clonotype has a handful of counts. The chain links TRBV7-2 to TRBJ2-6; D possibly corresponds to TRBD1 (6 bases). V lost 5 bases to trimming and J lost 1 base, with 21 bases between them. From germline, CDR1 is SGHTA and CDR2 FQGNSA. The CDR3 is 19 amino acids. The CDR3 loop is CASSQRLFQGSSGANVLTF. CDR3 nucleotides: TGTGCCAGCAGCCAGAGACTATTCCAGGGGTCGTCTGGGGCCAACGTCCTGACTTTC.

This clonotype has just a few counts. V is TRBV4-2 and J is TRBJ2-2, with D uncertain. Per germline, CDR1 LGHNA and CDR2 YNFKEQ. This CDR3 has 14 residues. V was trimmed by 0 bases and J by 3 bases, leaving 5 bases between them. Here the CDR3 DNA reads TGTGCCAGCAGCCAAGATCCGGACACCGGGGAGCTGTTTTTT. Its protein product is CASSQDPDTGELFF.

There are a few counts of this clonotype. The chain couples TRBV28 to TRBJ2-1; D tentatively fits TRBD1 or TRBD2 (5 bases each). The germline gives CDR1 MDHEN, CDR2 SYDVKM. The CDR3 is 16 amino acids. V lost 6 bases and J lost 0, with 15 bases in between. The CDR3 DNA is TGTGCCAGCAGCCGGAGAGGGGATAGCTCCTACAATGAGCAGTTCTTC. The encoded protein is CASSRRGDSSYNEQFF.

The chain is built from TRBV6-6 and TRBJ2-5; 7 nucleotides align to TRBD1. The J call is uncertain, as TRBJ2-7 better fits the DNA end. Germline V gene sequence: CDR1 MNHNY, CDR2 SVGAGI (reference sequence). The CDR3 spans 12 residues. In nucleotides, the CDR3 is TGTGCCAGCTACGGACAGGACTACGAGCAGTACTTC. This translates into CASYGQDYEQYF.

This chain connects TRBV20-1 to TRBJ2-1, with D unresolved. The CDR3 runs to 12 residues. The germline V and J ends were trimmed by 3 bases and 7 bases, with 10 bases remaining between them. Germline V gene data show CDR1 as DFQATT and CDR2 as SNEGSKA (reference sequence). In DNA form, the CDR3 reads TGCAGTGCTAGCCGACCCCCGAATGAGCAGTTCTTC. This encodes CSASRPPNEQFF.

This chain links TRBV29-1 with TRBJ2-5, with TRBD2 as a possible D gene (6 bases). V was cut by 7 bases and J by 11 bases, with 20 bases left in between. This CDR3 spans 12 amino acids. From germline, CDR1 is SQVTM and CDR2 ANQGSEA. The DNA for the CDR3 is TGCAGCGCCGCGGGACGGAACAATGAGCAGTACTTC. Its protein product is CSAAGRNNEQYF.

The table lists this clonotype with a few counts. This chain links TRBV7-9 with TRBJ2-3, with D perhaps matching TRBD1 or TRBD2 (5 bases each). V lost 5 bases to trimming and J lost 4 bases, with 10 bases between them. This CDR3 has 13 amino acids. In germline, CDR1 is SEHNR, CDR2 FQNEAQ (reference sequence). The CDR3 region has the DNA TGTGCCAGCAGCCGGGACCCGGCAGATACGCAGTATTTT. This sequence encodes CASSRDPADTQYF.

This clonotype was detected only once. The chain couples TRBV7-2 to TRBJ2-1; 10 nucleotides match TRBD2. The V and J ends lost 6 bases and 9 bases, in that order; junction bases with no gene match: 8. CDR3 size: 14 residues. Germline CDR1 is SGHTA and CDR2 is FQGNSA. The CDR3 reads CASRDQLAGREQFF. The DNA of the CDR3 is TGTGCCAGCAGAGACCAACTAGCGGGACGTGAGCAGTTCTTC.

There are many counts of this clonotype. This chain connects TRBV6-6 to TRBJ1-1; D may be TRBD1 (6 bases). V was cut by 0 bases and J by 5 bases, with 13 bases left in between. This CDR3 is built from 15 residues. CDR1 is MNHNY and CDR2 is SVGAGI in the germline V gene (reference sequence). The DNA for the CDR3 is TGTGCCAGCAGTTACTCTCACAGGGCTGGGACTGAAGCTTTCTTT. Amino acid sequence: CASSYSHRAGTEAFF.

This clonotype was seen only a few times. The gene calls are TRBV7-9 and TRBJ2-7; D gene unclear. Trimming took 5 bases from V and 5 from J, leaving 19 bases between them. The CDR3 sequence is 15 residues long. Germline CDR1 SEHNR, CDR2 FQNEAQ (reference sequence). CDR3 in DNA: TGTGCCAGCAGCCATGGTGGACCCAAGACACACGAGCAGTACTTC. Protein product: CASSHGGPKTHEQYF.

This clonotype was observed a few times. The rearrangement joins TRBV7-2 to TRBJ2-4, with TRBD1 matching over 7 bases. With 0 bases clipped from V and 9 bases from J, the junction kept 5 bases outside the gene matches. Looked up from germline, CDR1 is SGHTA and CDR2 is FQGNSA. There are 14 residues in the CDR3. The CDR3 DNA sequence: TGTGCCAGCAGCTTAGCCCCCAGGGGGAGCATTCAGTACTTC. This encodes CASSLAPRGSIQYF.

The table lists this clonotype with many counts. V gene TRBV6-6 combines with J gene TRBJ2-3, with D possibly matching TRBD2 (6 bases). Germline values: CDR1 MNHNY, CDR2 SVGAGI (reference sequence). Trimming cost V 6 bases and J 1 base, with 20 bases left between them. The CDR3 consists of 17 residues. The CDR3 here is CASSPTLLAFGTDTQYF. CDR3 nucleotide sequence: TGTGCCAGCAGCCCAACACTGCTAGCGTTCGGCACAGATACGCAGTATTTT.

The rearrangement links TRBV12-3 or TRBV12-4 to TRBJ2-5; D may be TRBD2 (6 bases). The germline V and J ends were trimmed by 6 bases and 0 bases, with 8 bases remaining between them. The CDR3 has 13 amino acids. The CDR3 region is CASRKRDQETQYF. The CDR3 nucleotides are TGTGCCAGCAGGAAGCGGGACCAAGAGACCCAGTACTTC.

Ten or more counts support this clonotype. The chain joins TRBV6-5 to TRBJ1-2; 7 bases agree with TRBD1. The germline CDR1 and CDR2 sequences are MNHEY and SVGAGI. This CDR3 has 14 amino acids. Germline trimming cut 2 bases from V and 7 bases from J; bases unmatched to any gene: 7. CDR3: CASSYETGYGGYTF. CDR3 sequence (DNA): TGTGCCAGCAGTTACGAGACAGGGTATGGTGGCTACACCTTC.

V usage is TRBV7-9 and J usage is TRBJ1-3; 7 bases agree with TRBD1. J was trimmed by 1 base and V by 2 bases; bases with no gene match: 8. Per germline, CDR1 SEHNR and CDR2 FQNEAQ (reference sequence). The CDR3 runs to 17 residues. This CDR3 is CASSLSIEGASGNTIYF. In DNA form, the CDR3 reads TGTGCCAGCAGCTTAAGTATAGAGGGGGCTTCTGGAAACACCATATATTTT.

The chain is built from TRBV5-1 and TRBJ2-6; D is unresolved. This CDR3 is built from 14 residues. Trimming removed 5 bases at V and 4 bases at J, with 10 bases between. Germline V lookup: CDR1 SGHRS, CDR2 YFSETQ. CDR3: CASRHLAGANVLTF. The CDR3 DNA reads TGCGCCAGCAGGCATCTCGCCGGGGCCAACGTCCTGACTTTC.

The chain carries TRBV20-1 and TRBJ2-3; D is uncertain. This CDR3 is 19 amino acids long. The ends were cut back, 0 bases at V and 3 bases at J, with 25 bases in the middle. Germline V gene sequence: CDR1 DFQATT, CDR2 SNEGSKA (reference sequence). Here the CDR3 reads CSARDMSSGDRAKTDTQYF. The CDR3 DNA follows: TGCAGTGCTAGAGATATGAGTTCCGGAGATAGAGCTAAAACAGATACGCAGTATTTT.

V and J are TRBV30 and TRBJ2-5; D not certain. Matching the DNA end better, TRBJ2-7 makes the J call doubtful. The CDR3 sequence is 13 residues long. Looked up from germline, CDR1 is GTSNPN and CDR2 is SVGIG (reference sequence). CDR3 coding DNA: TGTGCCTGGAGTGGGTCAGGCTGGGGCGAGCAGTACTTC. Translating it yields CAWSGSGWGEQYF.